A selection of T cell receptor beta chains follows, all from one sample in a study of response to subunit inactivated influenza vaccine. One entry per CDR3 protein results from TCRdb running MiXCR on the RT-PCR reads. The sample has over 150,000 distinct CDR3 sequences; about 15% are singletons. Source: CD8+ T cells sorted from PBMCs, taken 5 days after vaccination. These receptors were taken from a man aged 45-65 years who received an inactivated influenza vaccine. The CDR3 runs from the conserved cysteine through the conserved F or W. D genes are given only for firm matches. Some rows have no size entry. The others give once, few or many, or a class for an expanded clone.

v_call,j_call,d_call,clone_size,cdr3_aa,cdr3_nt
TRBV6-2/TRBV6-3,TRBJ2-3,TRBD2,NA,CASKTGVWTSVDTQYF,TGTGCCAGCAAAACGGGGGTTTGGACTAGCGTCGATACGCAGTATTTT
TRBV9,TRBJ2-1,TRBD2,NA,CASSRGGSVKYNEQFF,TGTGCCAGCAGCCGCGGGGGGTCGGTGAAATACAATGAGCAGTTCTTC
TRBV29-1,TRBJ2-1,NA,few,CSVEVLGGAYNEQFF,TGCAGCGTTGAAGTTCTTGGCGGGGCCTACAATGAGCAGTTCTTC
TRBV4-3,TRBJ2-3,TRBD2,NA,CASSQVLAGAGGTDTQYF,TGCGCCAGCAGCCAAGTCCTAGCGGGAGCAGGTGGCACAGATACGCAGTATTTT
TRBV7-8,TRBJ2-2,TRBD1,many,CASSQRDRAAGTGELFF,TGTGCCAGCAGCCAGCGGGACAGGGCGGCCGGCACCGGGGAGCTGTTTTTT
TRBV5-1,TRBJ2-3,NA,NA,CASTLGSAQYF,TGCGCCAGCACACTGGGGTCTGCGCAGTATTTT
TRBV2,TRBJ2-5,NA,few,CASSGEFRRTQYF,TGTGCCAGCAGTGGTGAGTTCCGGAGGACCCAGTACTTC
TRBV6-5,TRBJ2-5,TRBD2,few,CASSFDGRREYF,TGTGCCAGCAGTTTCGACGGGAGGAGGGAGTACTTC
TRBV7-2,TRBJ2-1,NA,NA,CASSLEPSGYYNEQFF,TGTGCCAGCAGCTTAGAACCCAGCGGGTACTACAATGAGCAGTTCTTC
TRBV29-1,TRBJ2-1,NA,few,CSGGLPGTYNEQFF,TGCAGCGGGGGACTCCCGGGGACCTACAATGAGCAGTTCTTC
TRBV28,TRBJ2-2,NA,NA,CASSFQAGTGELFF,TGTGCCAGCAGTTTCCAGGCGGGCACCGGGGAGCTGTTTTTT
TRBV6-2/TRBV6-3,TRBJ1-1,NA,NA,CASSPGETEAFF,TGTGCCAGCAGTCCAGGGGAGACTGAAGCTTTCTTT
TRBV12-3/TRBV12-4,TRBJ2-4,NA,many,CASSVPGHDIQYF,TGTGCCAGCAGTGTTCCGGGACACGACATTCAGTACTTC
TRBV6-5,TRBJ2-2,NA,few,CASSGFTGELFF,TGTGCCAGCTCCGGCTTCACCGGGGAGCTGTTTTTT
TRBV21-1,TRBJ2-7,NA,NA,CASSTTSGERYEQYF,TGTGCCAGCAGCACGACTAGCGGGGAGCGTTACGAGCAGTACTTC
TRBV6-2/TRBV6-3,TRBJ2-7,NA,few,CASRTDRSPSYEQYF,TGTGCCAGCAGGACCGACAGGTCCCCTTCCTACGAGCAGTACTTC
TRBV20-1,TRBJ2-7,NA,NA,CGASDEQYF,TGCGGTGCTAGCGACGAGCAGTACTTC
TRBV7-8,TRBJ2-1,NA,NA,CASSWSLSYNEQFF,TGTGCCAGCAGCTGGTCTTTATCATACAATGAGCAGTTCTTC
TRBV12-3/TRBV12-4,TRBJ2-1,TRBD2,few,CASSFEREGHTEQFF,TGTGCCAGCAGTTTTGAGCGGGAGGGCCACACCGAGCAGTTCTTC
TRBV12-3/TRBV12-4,TRBJ2-7,TRBD1,NA,CASSLTGALGSEQYF,TGTGCCAGCAGTCTCACAGGGGCTTTGGGTAGCGAGCAGTACTTC
TRBV4-2,TRBJ2-1,NA,NA,CASSQGIEGVYNEQFF,TGTGCCAGCAGCCAAGGGATAGAAGGGGTTTACAATGAGCAGTTCTTC
TRBV15,TRBJ2-5,NA,NA,CATSRDSRPGETQYF,TGTGCCACCAGCAGAGATTCCCGACCAGGGGAGACCCAGTACTTC
TRBV4-3,TRBJ2-1,TRBD2,few,CASSQDNGRLAPYNEQFF,TGCGCCAGCAGCCAAGATAATGGTAGACTAGCCCCCTACAATGAGCAGTTCTTC
TRBV6-2/TRBV6-3,TRBJ1-1,NA,NA,CASSYYLSTEAFF,TGTGCCAGCAGTTATTACTTATCCACTGAAGCTTTCTTT
TRBV3-1,TRBJ2-1,TRBD1,NA,CASSLDRGSLGSYNEQFF,TGTGCCAGCAGCCTCGACAGGGGGTCCCTTGGCTCCTACAATGAGCAGTTCTTC
TRBV18,TRBJ2-4,NA,NA,CASSPAPDLNIQYF,TGTGCCAGCTCACCAGCCCCGGACCTAAACATTCAGTACTTC
TRBV7-6,TRBJ2-7,NA,NA,CASSPGGSLSSYEQYF,TGTGCCAGCAGCCCCGGTGGGAGCTTGAGCTCCTACGAGCAGTACTTC
TRBV28,TRBJ2-5,TRBD2,NA,CASSYGAGELKETQYF,TGTGCCAGCAGTTACGGGGCGGGGGAACTGAAAGAGACCCAGTACTTC
TRBV6-4,TRBJ2-3,NA,few,CASSARPDMDTQYF,TGTGCCAGCAGTGCCCGACCAGACATGGATACGCAGTATTTT
TRBV7-8,TRBJ2-7,TRBD1,NA,CASSSDRGQLYEQYF,TGTGCCAGCAGCTCGGACAGGGGGCAACTTTACGAGCAGTACTTC
TRBV7-6,TRBJ2-3,TRBD1,many,CASSSWTGQLTDTQYF,TGTGCCAGCAGCTCCTGGACAGGCCAACTCACAGATACGCAGTATTTT